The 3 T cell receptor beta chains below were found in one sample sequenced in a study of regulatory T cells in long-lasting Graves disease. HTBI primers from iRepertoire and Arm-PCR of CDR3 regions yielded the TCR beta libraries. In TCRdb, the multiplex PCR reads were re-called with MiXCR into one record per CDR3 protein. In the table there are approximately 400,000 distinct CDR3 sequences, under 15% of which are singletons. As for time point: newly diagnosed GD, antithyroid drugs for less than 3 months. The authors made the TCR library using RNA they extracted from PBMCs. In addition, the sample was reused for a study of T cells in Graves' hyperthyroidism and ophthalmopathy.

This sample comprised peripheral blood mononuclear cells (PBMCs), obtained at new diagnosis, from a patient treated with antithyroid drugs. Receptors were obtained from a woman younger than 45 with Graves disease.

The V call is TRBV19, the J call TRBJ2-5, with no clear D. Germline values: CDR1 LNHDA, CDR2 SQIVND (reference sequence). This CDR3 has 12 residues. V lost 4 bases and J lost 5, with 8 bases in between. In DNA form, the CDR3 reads TGTGCCAGTAGTAAACCAAGGGAGACCCAGTACTTC. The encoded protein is CASSKPRETQYF.

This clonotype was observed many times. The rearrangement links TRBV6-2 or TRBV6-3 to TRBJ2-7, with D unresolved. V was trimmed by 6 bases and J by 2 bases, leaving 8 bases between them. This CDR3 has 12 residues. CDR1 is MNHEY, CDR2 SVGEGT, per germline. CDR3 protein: CASRLEPYEQYF. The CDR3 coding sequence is TGTGCCAGCAGGCTTGAACCCTACGAGCAGTACTTC.

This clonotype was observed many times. The CDR3 loop reads CSAGARDRAGYTF. In DNA, the CDR3 is TGCAGCGCTGGGGCGCGGGACAGGGCTGGCTACACCTTC. The chain joins TRBV29-1 to TRBJ1-2, with 9 bases aligning to TRBD1. V gave up 7 bases and J gave up 7 bases; unmatched junction bases: 10. CDR1 is SQVTM and CDR2 is ANQGSEA in the germline V gene. The CDR3 spans 13 residues.